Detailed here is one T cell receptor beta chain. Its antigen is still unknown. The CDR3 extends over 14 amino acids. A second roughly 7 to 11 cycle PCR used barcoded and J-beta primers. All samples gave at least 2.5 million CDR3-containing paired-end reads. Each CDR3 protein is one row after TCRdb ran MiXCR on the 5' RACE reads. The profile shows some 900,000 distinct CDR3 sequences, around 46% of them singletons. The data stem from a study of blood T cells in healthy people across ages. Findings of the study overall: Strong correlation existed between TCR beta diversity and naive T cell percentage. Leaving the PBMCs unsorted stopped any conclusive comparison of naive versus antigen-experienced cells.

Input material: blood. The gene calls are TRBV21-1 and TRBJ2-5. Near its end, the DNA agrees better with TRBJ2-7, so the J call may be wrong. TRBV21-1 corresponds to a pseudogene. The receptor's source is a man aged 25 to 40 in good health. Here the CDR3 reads CASSKESRPNEQYF. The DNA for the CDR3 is TGTGCCAGCAGCAAGGAGTCACGTCCAAACGAGCAGTACTTC.